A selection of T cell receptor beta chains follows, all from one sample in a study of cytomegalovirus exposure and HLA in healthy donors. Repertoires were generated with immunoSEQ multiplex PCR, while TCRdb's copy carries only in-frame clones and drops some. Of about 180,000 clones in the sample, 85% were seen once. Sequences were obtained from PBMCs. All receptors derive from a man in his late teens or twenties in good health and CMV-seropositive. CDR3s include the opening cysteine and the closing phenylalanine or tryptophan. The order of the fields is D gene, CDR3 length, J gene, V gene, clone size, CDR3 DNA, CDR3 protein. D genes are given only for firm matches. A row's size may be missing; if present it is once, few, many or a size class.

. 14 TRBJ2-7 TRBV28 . TGTGCCAGCAGTTTAGAGGGCCCTACCTACGAGCAGTACTTC CASSLEGPTYEQYF
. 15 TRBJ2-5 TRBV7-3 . TGTGCCAGCAGTCGCGACGCCGTAAGGGGGGAGACCCAGTACTTC CASSRDAVRGETQYF
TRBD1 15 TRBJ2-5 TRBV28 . TGTGCCAGCAGTAAGCGTGACAGGGTTGAAGAGACCCAGTACTTC CASSKRDRVEETQYF
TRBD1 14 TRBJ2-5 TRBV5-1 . TGCGCCAGCAGCTTGACAGGGGATAGGGAGACCCAGTACTTC CASSLTGDRETQYF
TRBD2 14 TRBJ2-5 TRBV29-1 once TGCAGCGTTGCGGGTCGCGGGAGACAAGAGACCCAGTACTTC CSVAGRGRQETQYF
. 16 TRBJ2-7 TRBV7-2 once TGTGCCAGCAGTCACACAGGGAGAAGGGTTCACTACGAGCAGTACTTC CASSHTGRRVHYEQYF
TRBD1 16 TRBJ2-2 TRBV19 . TGTGCCAGTAGTATTAGGACAGGGGGCCGTACCGGGGAGCTGTTTTTT CASSIRTGGRTGELFF
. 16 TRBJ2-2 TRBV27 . TGTGCCAGCAGTCCCCGAGGTTATCTGAACACCGGGGAGCTGTTTTTT CASSPRGYLNTGELFF
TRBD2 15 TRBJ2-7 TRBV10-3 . TGTGCCATCAGTGAGTCGATCCTAGCGGGAGCCGAGCAGTACTTC CAISESILAGAEQYF
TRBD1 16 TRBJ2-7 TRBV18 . TGTGCCAGCTCACCATTGGGGGGACAGGCCAACTACGAGCAGTACTTC CASSPLGGQANYEQYF
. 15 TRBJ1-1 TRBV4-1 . TGCGCCAGCAGCCAAACGGGAGGGCTGAACACTGAAGCTTTCTTT CASSQTGGLNTEAFF
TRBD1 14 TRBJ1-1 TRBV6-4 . TGTGCCAGCAGCGGGACAGGGCTGAACACTGAAGCTTTCTTT CASSGTGLNTEAFF
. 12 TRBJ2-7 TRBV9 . TGTGCCAGCAGCCCAGGCTTCTACGAGCAGTACTTC CASSPGFYEQYF
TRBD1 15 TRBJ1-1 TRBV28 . TGTGCCAGCAGAGATACGACAGGGGGCTACACTGAAGCTTTCTTT CASRDTTGGYTEAFF